The 29 T cell receptor beta chains below come from one sample, sequenced in a study of OX40 agonist ivuxolimab in advanced cancers. TCRdb's copy holds only in-frame clones and misses some; the assay was immunoSEQ multiplex PCR. The table has under 55,000 clones, approximately 88% seen once. The source was CD4+ or CD8+ T cells sorted from blood, collected in a trial of the OX40 agonist ivuxolimab. The source is an adult with an advanced solid tumor such as melanoma, head and neck, liver or kidney cancer.

The rearrangement links TRBV19 to TRBJ2-1; D is possibly TRBD2 (6 bases). V shed 3 bases and J shed 0 bases, with 12 bases lying between them. This CDR3 spans 16 amino acids. The germline V gene encodes CDR1 LNHDA and CDR2 SQIVND (reference sequence). The CDR3 reads CASSIHSGSSYNEQFF. The CDR3 DNA sequence: TGTGCCAGTAGTATCCATAGCGGTAGCTCCTACAATGAGCAGTTCTTC.

J is TRBJ2-5 and V is TRBV25-1, with 14 bases identical to TRBD2. J lost 6 bases, V lost 4 bases, and 13 bases had no gene match. The length of the CDR3 is 18 residues. CDR1 MGHDK and CDR2 SYGVNS come from the germline V gene. The CDR3 sequence is CASSGPGLAGARGKTQYF. Written as DNA, the CDR3 is TGTGCCAGCAGTGGACCGGGACTAGCGGGGGCCCGGGGAAAGACCCAGTACTTC.

CDR3 residues: CASSPQNTGELFF. CDR3 nucleotide sequence: TGTGCCAGCAGCCCGCAAAACACCGGGGAGCTGTTTTTT. The V call is TRBV7-6, the J call TRBJ2-2; no clear D gene. This CDR3 has 13 residues. The germline V and J ends were trimmed by 5 bases and 2 bases, with 6 bases remaining between them. Germline V CDR1 and CDR2: SGHVS, FNYEAQ.

J is TRBJ2-7 and V is TRBV5-1; 11 positions match TRBD2. Germline V CDR1 and CDR2: SGHRS, YFSETQ. The junction had 5 bases not matched to a gene; V was cut back by 0 bases and J by 3 bases. The CDR3 sequence is 16 residues long. CDR3: CASSLALAGGSYEQYF. CDR3 bases: TGCGCCAGCAGCTTGGCCCTAGCGGGAGGTAGCTACGAGCAGTACTTC.

The rearrangement links TRBV7-8 to TRBJ2-2; tentative D call: TRBD1 (5 bases). This CDR3 has 17 residues. V was shortened by 6 bases and J by 4 bases, with 21 bases between the two germline ends. Germline V gene sequence: CDR1 SGHVS, CDR2 FQNEAQ. The CDR3 bases are TGTGCCAGCAGTAGTACGGTGTCAGGGCTGGGCACCGGGGAGCTGTTTTTT. Its protein is CASSSTVSGLGTGELFF.

The J gene is TRBJ2-2, the V gene TRBV19; D remains ambiguous. This CDR3 region has 14 residues. The germline CDR1 and CDR2 sequences are LNHDA and SQIVND (reference sequence). V gave up 5 bases and J gave up 7 bases, with 14 bases separating them. This CDR3 reads CASSLWDVGGELFF. Written as DNA, the CDR3 is TGTGCCAGTAGTCTATGGGATGTAGGCGGGGAGCTGTTTTTT.

CDR3 nucleotides: TGTGCCAGCAGCTTTCTTCTGGCCAATGAGCAGTTCTTC. Amino acid sequence: CASSFLLANEQFF. The chain employs TRBV7-8 and TRBJ2-1; no clear D gene. Per germline, CDR1 SGHVS and CDR2 FQNEAQ. Trimming left V 3 bases short and J 6 bases short, with 9 bases between. The CDR3 is made up of 13 amino acids.

The chain is built from TRBV2 and TRBJ2-2; 9 positions match TRBD2. This CDR3 has 15 residues. The V segment lost 8 bases and the J segment 8 bases; nucleotides outside the gene matches: 12. Germline CDR1 is SNHLY and CDR2 is FYNNEI. In DNA, the CDR3 is TGTGCCAGCCTGCGGGCGCGGGGGGGAACTGGGGAGCTGTTTTTT. As protein: CASLRARGGTGELFF.

The chain links TRBV28 to TRBJ1-5; D may be TRBD1 (6 bases). CDR1 is MDHEN, CDR2 SYDVKM, per germline. The CDR3 totals 13 residues. Between the trimmed V and J ends, which lost 7 bases and 5 bases, there was a span of 12 bases. CDR3: CASNDRNDQPQHF. In DNA, the CDR3 is TGTGCCAGCAATGACAGGAACGATCAGCCCCAGCATTTT.

This rearrangement joins TRBV18 to TRBJ2-1; no reliable D call. CDR3 length: 13 amino acids. Trimming left V 6 bases short and J 7 bases short, with 13 bases between. The V gene's germline CDR1 is KGHSH and CDR2 LQKENI. CDR3: CASSDEYRNEQFF. The CDR3 DNA follows: TGTGCCAGCTCGGATGAGTACCGGAATGAGCAGTTCTTC.

The chain uses TRBV6-6 and TRBJ1-4, with 9 bases matching TRBD1. Trimming cost V 6 bases and J 5 bases; bases outside gene matches: 7. CDR1 and CDR2 (germline): MNHNY, SVGAGI (reference sequence). The CDR3 has 15 amino acids. The CDR3 protein is CASSRGTGQNEKLFF. The CDR3, as DNA: TGTGCCAGCAGCCGTGGGACAGGGCAAAATGAAAAACTGTTTTTT.

The chain has TRBV18 and TRBJ2-5; 11 positions match TRBD1. CDR3 length: 15 amino acids. The germline gives CDR1 KGHSH, CDR2 LQKENI. V lost 0 bases to trimming and J lost 4 bases; unmatched junction nucleotides: 1. The CDR3: CASSPPGQGGETQYF. The CDR3 bases are TGTGCCAGCTCACCACCGGGACAGGGGGGAGAGACCCAGTACTTC.

This clone appeared a few times. V and J are TRBV2 and TRBJ2-1, with 9 positions matching TRBD2. The germline V gene encodes CDR1 SNHLY and CDR2 FYNNEI. The CDR3 loop spans 16 amino acids. Trimming removed 4 bases from V and 7 bases from J; junction bases left unmatched: 11. Here the CDR3 DNA reads TGTGCCAGCAGTGGCGTACAGCGGGGGGCCGGGAATGAGCAGTTCTTC. Translating gives CASSGVQRGAGNEQFF.

The genes are TRBV15 and TRBJ1-5; D uncertain. Germline values: CDR1 LNHNV, CDR2 YYDKDF (reference sequence). The germline V and J ends were trimmed by 8 bases and 3 bases, with 11 bases remaining between them. The CDR3 runs to 13 residues. CDR3 sequence reads: CATAQVFNQPQHF. CDR3 coding DNA: TGTGCCACCGCTCAGGTGTTCAATCAGCCCCAGCATTTT.

The chain has TRBV6-1 and TRBJ1-1; no clear D gene. The CDR3 is 13 residues long. V lost 0 bases to trimming and J lost 3 bases, with 5 bases between them. From germline, CDR1 is MNHNS and CDR2 SASEGT. The CDR3 is CASSEASYTEAFF. CDR3 sequence (DNA): TGTGCCAGCAGTGAAGCAAGCTACACTGAAGCTTTCTTT.

The genes are TRBV10-1 and TRBJ1-1; D not certain. This CDR3 is 14 amino acids long. From germline, CDR1 is WNHNN and CDR2 SYGVQD (reference sequence). V was cut by 0 bases and J by 5 bases, with 10 bases left in between. The CDR3 is CASSESGYGTEAFF. As DNA, the CDR3 is TGCGCCAGCAGTGAGTCTGGGTATGGGACTGAAGCTTTCTTT.

The rearrangement uses TRBV28 and TRBJ1-1, with TRBD1 as a possible D gene (5 bases). The germline V gene encodes CDR1 MDHEN and CDR2 SYDVKM. V was shortened by 7 bases and J by 6 bases, with 18 bases between the two germline ends. The CDR3 spans 14 residues. CDR3 DNA: TGTGCCAGCACTCCGGTTGAGGGGCGGTCTGAAGCTTTCTTT. It specifies CASTPVEGRSEAFF.

CDR3 nucleotide sequence: TGCAGCGTTGCCCCCAGTCTGAACACCGGGGAGCTGTTTTTT. As protein: CSVAPSLNTGELFF. The genes are TRBV29-1 and TRBJ2-2; D gene uncertain. Trimming cost V 4 bases and J 1 base, with 10 bases left between them. This CDR3 has 14 residues. Germline V gene sequence: CDR1 SQVTM, CDR2 ANQGSEA.

The sample holds one count of this clone. The chain has TRBV18 and TRBJ2-2; D is unresolved. The CDR3 has 14 amino acids. The germline V and J ends were trimmed by 2 bases and 0 bases, with 4 bases remaining between them. CDR1 KGHSH and CDR2 LQKENI come from the germline V gene. DNA for the CDR3: TGTGCCAGCTCACCATTGACGAACACCGGGGAGCTGTTTTTT. Protein: CASSPLTNTGELFF.

The CDR3: CASSSIAGSDTQYF. The CDR3 region has the DNA TGTGCCAGCAGTTCTATAGCAGGGTCGGATACGCAGTATTTT. The chain recombines TRBV2 with TRBJ2-3; possibly TRBD1 for D (5 bases). From germline, CDR1 is SNHLY and CDR2 FYNNEI. This CDR3 spans 14 amino acids. V lost 5 bases and J lost 6, with 15 bases in between.

The rearrangement uses TRBV7-6 and TRBJ1-4; D is unclear. Per germline, CDR1 SGHVS and CDR2 FNYEAQ. Trimming pared 7 bases from V and 2 bases from J, leaving 11 bases between. There are 14 residues in the CDR3. In DNA, the CDR3 is TGTGCCAGCAAATCTGACGCGACTAATGAAAAACTGTTTTTT. Its translation: CASKSDATNEKLFF.

The chain uses TRBV5-6 and TRBJ2-1; 9 bases agree with TRBD1. V lost 5 bases to trimming and J lost 2 bases; unmatched junction nucleotides: 5. CDR3 length equals 15 residues. CDR1 and CDR2 (germline): SGHDT, YYEEEE. The CDR3 sequence: CASSWTGAAYNEQFF. The CDR3 DNA is TGTGCCAGCAGTTGGACAGGGGCCGCCTACAATGAGCAGTTCTTC.

The gene calls are TRBV5-5 and TRBJ1-2; 8 bases agree with TRBD1. The junction had 8 bases not matched to a gene; V was cut back by 6 bases and J by 4 bases. Germline values: CDR1 SGHKS, CDR2 YYEKEE (reference sequence). This CDR3 region has 14 residues. The CDR3 sequence: CASTRGQDAYGYTF. CDR3 coding DNA: TGTGCCAGCACGAGGGGACAGGACGCCTATGGCTACACCTTC.

The chain is built from TRBV19 and TRBJ1-3; D unresolved. Between the trimmed V and J ends, which lost 3 bases and 4 bases, there was a span of 7 bases. Germline CDR1 is LNHDA and CDR2 is SQIVND (reference sequence). The CDR3 has 13 residues. DNA of the CDR3: TGTGCCAGTAGTATGTCGGCCGGAAACACCATATATTTT. Residues: CASSMSAGNTIYF.

The CDR3 loop reads CASSGTRGGTEAFF. CDR3 coding DNA: TGTGCCAGCAGTGGGACCCGGGGAGGCACTGAAGCTTTCTTT. The chain links TRBV6-5 to TRBJ1-1; tentative D call: TRBD1 (5 bases). Germline V gene lookup returns CDR1 MNHEY and CDR2 SVGAGI. CDR3 size: 14 residues. Between the trimmed V and J ends, which lost 5 bases and 4 bases, there was a span of 14 bases.

V and J are TRBV11-2 and TRBJ2-2, with unresolved D. The germline V and J ends were trimmed by 2 bases and 5 bases, with 0 bases remaining between them. The CDR3 extends over 11 amino acids. From germline, CDR1 is SGHAT and CDR2 FQNNGV. Here the CDR3 DNA reads TGTGCCAGCAGCTTAACCGGGGAGCTGTTTTTT. Translation: CASSLTGELFF.

In this sample, this clone turned up a few times. The CDR3 nucleotides are TGTGCCAGTGGGATGAACACTGAAGCTTTCTTT. It codes for CASGMNTEAFF. The chain is built from TRBV19 and TRBJ1-1; D is ambiguous. V was cut by 8 bases and J by 0 bases, with 4 bases left in between. This CDR3 is built from 11 residues. CDR1 and CDR2 from the germline V gene are LNHDA and SQIVND (reference sequence).

The genes are TRBV2 and TRBJ1-5, with 8 nucleotides matching TRBD1. Unmatched junction bases numbered 8, after V lost 6 bases and J lost 7 bases. The CDR3 is 14 amino acids. Germline CDR1 and CDR2: SNHLY and FYNNEI. The CDR3: CASRVTGVGQPQHF. The CDR3, as DNA: TGTGCCAGCAGAGTGACAGGGGTGGGCCAGCCCCAGCATTTT.

The chain links TRBV5-1 to TRBJ1-5; a possible D gene is TRBD1 (6 bases). Germline-derived CDR1 and CDR2 are SGHRS and YFSETQ. CDR3 length equals 15 residues. V was shortened by 4 bases and J by 4 bases, with 15 bases between the two germline ends. The CDR3 sequence: CASSQTDSRNQPQHF. The CDR3 DNA follows: TGCGCCAGCAGCCAGACGGACAGTCGAAATCAGCCCCAGCATTTT.